This record covers a single T cell receptor beta chain. This entry belongs to a study of post-analysis software for immune sequencing data. The TCR beta cDNA libraries carried unique molecular identifiers. Each CDR3 protein gets one entry after TCRdb re-called the PCR reads with MiXCR. The sample has more than 500,000 distinct CDR3 sequences, around 34% seen once. The material sequenced was blood. The TCR originated in a girl aged 2 to 17 with multiple sclerosis.

The chain's CDR3 is CASSPRATQETQYF. For the CDR3, the DNA is TGTGCCAGCTCACCAAGGGCCACTCAGGAGACCCAGTACTTC. The chain uses TRBV18 and TRBJ2-5; D gene uncertain. CDR3 size: 14 residues. In germline, CDR1 is KGHSH, CDR2 LQKENI. V lost 2 bases and J 5 bases, leaving 12 bases between the germline ends.